The rows below give T cell receptor beta chains drawn from one sample of a study of T cell responses to AZD1222 COVID-19 vaccine. The protocol was immunoSEQ multiplex PCR, while the TCRdb copy is restricted to in-frame clones and leaves out a portion. The sample lists 150,000 to 200,000 clones, about 90% occurring once. The specimen comprised peripheral blood, sampled 28 days after the second AZD1222 dose. The origin of the receptors is an adult who received the AZD1222 COVID-19 vaccine. The conserved cysteine and the conserved F or W are not part of the CDR3 here. The order of the fields is clone size, V gene, D gene, J gene, CDR3 protein. A D gene is named only where the DNA matches it firmly. The size entry is marked missing in some rows and otherwise reads once, few, many or a size class.

NA	TRBV6-5	TRBD1	TRBJ1-5	ASSPGQGNQPQH
once	TRBV7-9	TRBD1	TRBJ2-1	ASSSPGRGNEQF
NA	TRBV2	NA	TRBJ1-1	ASSPTRNTEAF
once	TRBV9	NA	TRBJ1-4	ASSVGSTTTNEKLF
NA	TRBV5-1	TRBD1	TRBJ1-1	ASSRGQGAFEAF
NA	TRBV3-1/TRBV3-2	NA	TRBJ1-6	ASSHFNSPLH
once	TRBV4-1	NA	TRBJ1-2	ASSQVLRRGAGYGYT
NA	TRBV15	NA	TRBJ1-1	ATSRGEGENTEAF
NA	TRBV25-1	NA	TRBJ2-5	ASSRRGSERAQY
NA	TRBV28	NA	TRBJ1-3	ASSLVVGGTGNTIY
NA	TRBV9	NA	TRBJ1-5	ASSVEGGNQPQH
NA	TRBV11-3	NA	TRBJ1-1	ASSLGRNTEAF
NA	TRBV9	NA	TRBJ1-2	ASSVETGNYGYT
NA	TRBV9	NA	TRBJ2-3	ASSVDGRSASTDTQY
NA	TRBV4-1	TRBD1	TRBJ1-2	ASSQVRQGFGYT
NA	TRBV5-1	NA	TRBJ2-3	ASSLSRITTDTQY
NA	TRBV5-5	NA	TRBJ1-2	ASSSPGYGYT
NA	TRBV24-1	NA	TRBJ2-1	ATSDSRGGRYNEQF
once	TRBV27	NA	TRBJ1-5	ASSLIGGLGVNQPQH
NA	TRBV7-6	TRBD1	TRBJ1-2	ASSSSTGHEGYT
NA	TRBV7-2	TRBD1	TRBJ2-5	ASSFGTGGGETQY
NA	TRBV4-2	TRBD1	TRBJ2-5	ASSQPGQQETQY
NA	TRBV29-1	TRBD2	TRBJ2-5	SVDGLAGDQETQY
NA	TRBV7-8	NA	TRBJ2-7	ASSLQTQLYEQY
NA	TRBV6-9	NA	TRBJ2-7	ASSYRQLYEQY
NA	TRBV10-2	NA	TRBJ1-2	ASSEGGHGYT
NA	TRBV11-2	NA	TRBJ2-5	ASSLGQGWETQY
NA	TRBV6-5	NA	TRBJ1-3	ASEGFGNTIY
NA	TRBV7-9	NA	TRBJ1-2	ASSPRGSGYT
NA	TRBV18	NA	TRBJ2-6	ASSSARLSGANVLT
NA	TRBV3-1/TRBV3-2	NA	TRBJ1-2	ASSQDGYHGYT
NA	TRBV12-5	TRBD1	TRBJ1-4	ASGLVLGDSTNEKLF
NA	TRBV3-1/TRBV3-2	TRBD2	TRBJ2-1	ASSQQLGLAGSPNNEQF
NA	TRBV6-5	NA	TRBJ2-5	ASMDMVGETQY
NA	TRBV11-3	NA	TRBJ1-5	ASSLENRGASPQH
NA	TRBV10-3	NA	TRBJ2-7	AISDSAGTPIGEQY
NA	TRBV11-3	NA	TRBJ1-2	ASSTPWVNRERVDGYT
NA	TRBV5-8	NA	TRBJ2-3	ASSKGVTDTQY
NA	TRBV10-3	TRBD1	TRBJ1-2	ATLGTANYGYT
NA	TRBV2	TRBD1	TRBJ1-3	ASSEAGTGTLGSGNTIY
NA	TRBV10-2	NA	TRBJ2-3	ASSETGAGTDTQY
once	TRBV5-1	NA	TRBJ1-4	ASSLAAGATNEKLF
few	TRBV4-1	NA	TRBJ2-7	ASSQDTRDEQY
once	TRBV2	NA	TRBJ1-6	ASSEVGGSPLH
NA	TRBV19	NA	TRBJ2-3	ASIGAAGPDTQY
NA	TRBV6-5	NA	TRBJ1-5	ASSYSLGDQPQH
NA	TRBV4-2	TRBD2	TRBJ2-3	ASSQDPSGLAGADTQY
NA	TRBV5-8	NA	TRBJ2-2	ASTTPVFWTGELF
NA	TRBV6-1	NA	TRBJ1-2	ASSEKQGYYGYT
NA	TRBV5-1	NA	TRBJ2-7	ASSPTGGAVYEQY
NA	TRBV29-1	NA	TRBJ1-3	SVEAQDRAGNTIY
NA	TRBV5-5	NA	TRBJ1-6	ASSLRSQGRFTYNSPLH